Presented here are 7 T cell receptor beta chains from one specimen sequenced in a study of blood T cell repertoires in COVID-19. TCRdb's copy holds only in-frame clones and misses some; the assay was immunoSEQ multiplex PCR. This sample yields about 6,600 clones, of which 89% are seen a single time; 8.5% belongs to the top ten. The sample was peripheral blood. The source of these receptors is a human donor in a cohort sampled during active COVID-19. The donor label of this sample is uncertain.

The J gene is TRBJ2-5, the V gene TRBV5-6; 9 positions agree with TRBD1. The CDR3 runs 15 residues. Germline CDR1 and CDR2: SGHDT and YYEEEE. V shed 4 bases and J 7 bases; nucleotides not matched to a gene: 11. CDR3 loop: CASSTKQGAIGTQYF. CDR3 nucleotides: TGTGCCAGCAGCACCAAACAGGGGGCGATAGGGACCCAGTACTTC.

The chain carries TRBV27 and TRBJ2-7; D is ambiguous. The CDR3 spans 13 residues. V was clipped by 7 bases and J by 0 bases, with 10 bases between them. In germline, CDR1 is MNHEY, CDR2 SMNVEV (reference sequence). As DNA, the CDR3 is TGTGCCAGCAAAAGGAGTAGCTCCTACGAGCAGTACTTC. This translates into CASKRSSSYEQYF.

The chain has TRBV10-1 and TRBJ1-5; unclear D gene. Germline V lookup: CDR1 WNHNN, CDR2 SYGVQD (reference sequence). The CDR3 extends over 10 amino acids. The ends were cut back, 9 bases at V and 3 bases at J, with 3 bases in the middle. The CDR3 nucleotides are TGCGCCAGTCACAATCAGCCCCAGCATTTT. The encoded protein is CASHNQPQHF.

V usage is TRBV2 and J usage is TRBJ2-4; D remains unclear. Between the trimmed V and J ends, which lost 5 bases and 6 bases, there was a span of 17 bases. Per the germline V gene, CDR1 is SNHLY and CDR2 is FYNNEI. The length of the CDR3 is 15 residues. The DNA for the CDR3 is TGTGCCAGCAGTTACCAGCTGACGACTTCAAACATTCAGTACTTC. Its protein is CASSYQLTTSNIQYF. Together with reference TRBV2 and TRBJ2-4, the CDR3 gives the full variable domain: EPEVTQTPSHQVTQMGQEVILRCVPISNHLYFYWYRQILGQKVEFLVSFYNNEISEKSEIFDDQFSVERPDGSNFTLKIRSTKLEDSAMYFCASSYQLTTSNIQYFGAGTRLSVL.

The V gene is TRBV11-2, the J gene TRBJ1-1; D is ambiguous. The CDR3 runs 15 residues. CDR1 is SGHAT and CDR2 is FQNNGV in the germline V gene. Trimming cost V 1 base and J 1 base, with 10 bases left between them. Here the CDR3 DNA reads TGTGCCAGCAGCTTAGCCCTTATTAAGAACACTGAAGCTTTCTTT. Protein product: CASSLALIKNTEAFF.

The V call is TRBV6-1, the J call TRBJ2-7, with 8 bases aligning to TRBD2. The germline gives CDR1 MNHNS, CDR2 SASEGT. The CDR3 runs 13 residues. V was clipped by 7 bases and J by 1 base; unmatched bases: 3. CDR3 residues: CASTAGGSYEQYF. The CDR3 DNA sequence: TGTGCCAGCACTGCGGGGGGATCCTACGAGCAGTACTTC.

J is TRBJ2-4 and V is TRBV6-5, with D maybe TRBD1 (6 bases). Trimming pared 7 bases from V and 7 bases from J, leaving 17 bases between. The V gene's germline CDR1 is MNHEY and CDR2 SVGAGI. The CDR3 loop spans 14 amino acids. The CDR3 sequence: CASIALGGLNIQYF. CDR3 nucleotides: TGTGCCAGCATTGCTTTAGGGGGTTTGAACATTCAGTACTTC.